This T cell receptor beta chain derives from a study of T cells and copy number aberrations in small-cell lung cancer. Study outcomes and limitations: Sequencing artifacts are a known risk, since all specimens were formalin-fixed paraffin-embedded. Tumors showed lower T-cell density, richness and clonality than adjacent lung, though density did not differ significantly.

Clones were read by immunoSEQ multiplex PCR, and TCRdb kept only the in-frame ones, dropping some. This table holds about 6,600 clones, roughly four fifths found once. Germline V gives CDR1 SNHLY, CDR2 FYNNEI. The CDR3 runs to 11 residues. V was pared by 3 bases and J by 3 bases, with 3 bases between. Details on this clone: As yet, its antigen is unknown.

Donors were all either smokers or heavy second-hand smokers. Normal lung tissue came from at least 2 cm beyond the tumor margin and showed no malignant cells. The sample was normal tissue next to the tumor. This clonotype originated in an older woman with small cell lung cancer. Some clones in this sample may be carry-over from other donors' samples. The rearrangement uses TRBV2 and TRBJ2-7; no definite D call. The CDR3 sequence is CASSDFYEQYF. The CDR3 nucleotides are TGTGCCAGCAGTGATTTCTACGAGCAGTACTTC. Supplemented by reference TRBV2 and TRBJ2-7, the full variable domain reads EPEVTQTPSHQVTQMGQEVILRCVPISNHLYFYWYRQILGQKVEFLVSFYNNEISEKSEIFDDQFSVERPDGSNFTLKIRSTKLEDSAMYFCASSDFYEQYFGPGTRLTVT.